This T cell receptor beta chain was recorded in a study of T-cell memory formation after mild COVID-19. Study results and limitations: The second-wave clones peaking on day 37 were not confirmed as SARS-CoV-2-specific. A subset of responding clones appeared in pre-infection memory, suggesting cross-reactive memory joined.

TCRdb independently ran MiXCR on the 5' RACE reads; one entry per CDR3 protein. This table has just under 350,000 distinct CDR3 sequences, over 10% appearing once. This clonotype has more than one count but fewer than ten. The target antigen is unknown. The CDR3 is 12 amino acids. V was pared by 3 bases and J by 5 bases, with 6 bases between. V usage is TRBV12-3 or TRBV12-4 and J usage is TRBJ2-3; D is undetermined. The sequencing sample was made of PBMCs or a T cell subset sorted from them (not recorded which). The clonotype was recovered from a young man who had mild COVID-19 (a few samples of this study predate the infection). Cell type and time point are not known. DNA of the CDR3: TGTGCCAGCAGTTTTTCCGGAGATACGCAGTATTTT. Translated, it gives CASSFSGDTQYF.